This passage covers 19 T cell receptor beta chains from one sample sequenced in a study of vaccination and CD4 T cells after COVID-19. Their antigens remain unidentified. Cultured CD4+ T-cell DNA underwent Oncomine TCR Beta short-read sequencing. In TCRdb, the PCR reads were re-called with MiXCR into one record per CDR3 protein. The table lists about 15,000 distinct CDR3 sequences, around half of them singletons. Treatment reported: roughly 11-day PBMC culture with coronavirus spike peptide pools or control peptides (ViraFEST assay). This material consisted of CD4+ T cells from blood, cultured in vitro, taken before SARS-CoV-2 vaccination. All receptors derive from a human donor who had recovered from COVID-19.

V and J are TRBV20-1 and TRBJ2-3; 7 bases fit TRBD2. The CDR3 extends over 14 amino acids. V lost 5 bases, J lost 4 bases, and 9 bases stayed unmatched. Germline values: CDR1 DFQATT, CDR2 SNEGSKA (reference sequence). CDR3 coding DNA: TGCAGTGCTTCAGGTCTAGCGGCCCCAGATACGCAGTATTTT. This translates into CSASGLAAPDTQYF.

This clonotype came up a few times. The chain couples TRBV20-1 to TRBJ1-2, with TRBD1 matching over 7 bases. Trimming took 3 bases from V and 5 from J; bases not matched to a gene: 12. CDR3 length: 15 residues. Germline V gene data show CDR1 as DFQATT and CDR2 as SNEGSKA (reference sequence). CDR3 sequence (DNA): TGCAGTGCTAGTTACAGGGGACAGAAGGGATATGGCTACACCTTC. This sequence encodes CSASYRGQKGYGYTF.

The chain links TRBV19 to TRBJ2-5; D is unclear. The germline V gene encodes CDR1 LNHDA and CDR2 SQIVND (reference sequence). The germline V and J ends were trimmed by 3 bases and 5 bases, with 16 bases remaining between them. This CDR3 is 15 amino acids long. CDR3 amino acids: CASSMPFASWETQYF. Written as DNA, the CDR3 is TGTGCCAGTAGTATGCCGTTTGCTAGTTGGGAGACCCAGTACTTC.

This clonotype occurred a few times. This chain connects TRBV6-2 or TRBV6-3 to TRBJ2-3; 10 bases are shared with TRBD2. CDR1 and CDR2 (germline): MNHEY, SVGEGT. The ends lost 0 bases at V and 4 bases at J; junction bases unmatched: 1. This CDR3 contains 15 residues. CDR3 residues: CASSYSLAGADTQYF. Written as DNA, the CDR3 is TGTGCCAGCAGTTACTCGCTAGCGGGAGCAGATACGCAGTATTTT.

This clonotype was seen a few times. The chain recombines TRBV20-1 with TRBJ1-1; no clear D. The germline V gene encodes CDR1 DFQATT and CDR2 SNEGSKA (reference sequence). The V and J ends lost 5 bases and 8 bases respectively, with 24 bases between them. The CDR3 totals 15 residues. DNA for the CDR3: TGCAGTGCTCCCCTGGTTGTGGGGTTCGCCAGAGAAGCTTTCTTT. Amino acid sequence: CSAPLVVGFAREAFF.

This clonotype has just one count. The gene calls are TRBV28 and TRBJ1-1; D not certain. V was pared by 8 bases and J by 5 bases, with 15 bases between. The germline V gene has CDR1 MDHEN and CDR2 SYDVKM. This CDR3 contains 13 residues. The CDR3 coding sequence is TGTGCCAGCTATGCATCAGGTGAAACTGAAGCTTTCTTT. The encoded protein is CASYASGETEAFF.

The V and J genes are TRBV6-5 and TRBJ2-3; D unclear. The V end lost 2 bases, the J end lost 3 bases, and 6 bases lay between the germline ends. The CDR3 length is 13 residues. Germline-derived CDR1 and CDR2 are MNHEY and SVGAGI. The DNA of the CDR3 is TGTGCCAGCAGTTACGTCCGGACAGATACGCAGTATTTT. Translated: CASSYVRTDTQYF.

V usage is TRBV27 and J usage is TRBJ1-5; D gene ambiguous. Germline lookup yields CDR1 MNHEY and CDR2 SMNVEV (reference sequence). CDR3 length: 13 amino acids. Trimming took off 2 bases at V and 3 bases at J, with 5 bases between the two ends. The CDR3 sequence: CASSLLHNQPQHF. The CDR3 DNA sequence: TGTGCCAGCAGTTTACTCCACAATCAGCCCCAGCATTTT.

The V gene is TRBV6-1, the J gene TRBJ2-5; D possibly matches TRBD1 or TRBD2 (5 bases each). The V end lost 3 bases, the J end lost 7 bases, and 12 bases lay between the germline ends. The germline V gene encodes CDR1 MNHNS and CDR2 SASEGT. The CDR3 has 13 residues. In DNA, the CDR3 is TGTGCCAGCAGTGATCGGGGCCAGGTGACCCAGTACTTC. Translating gives CASSDRGQVTQYF.

This chain links TRBV6-5 with TRBJ1-1; 11 bases fit TRBD1. The germline gives CDR1 MNHEY, CDR2 SVGAGI. V trimming: 2 bases; J trimming: 4 bases; junction bases outside the gene matches: 12. CDR3 length: 18 residues. CDR3 protein: CASSYRTGGTYRSTEAFF. The CDR3 nucleotides are TGTGCCAGCAGTTACAGGACAGGGGGCACGTATAGAAGCACTGAAGCTTTCTTT.

V and J are TRBV19 and TRBJ2-2; TRBD2 matches at 7 bases. This CDR3 spans 16 amino acids. Germline loops: CDR1 LNHDA, CDR2 SQIVND (reference sequence). J gave up 4 bases and V 4 bases, and 9 bases lay outside the gene matches. CDR3 protein: CASSNPSREGTGELFF. The CDR3 DNA is TGTGCCAGTAGTAACCCCTCTAGGGAGGGCACCGGGGAGCTGTTTTTT.

The chain carries TRBV6-1 and TRBJ1-1; 7 positions agree with TRBD1. The CDR3 has 14 residues. Germline V gene data show CDR1 as MNHNS and CDR2 as SASEGT. The V gene end was trimmed by 7 bases and the J gene end by 4 bases; junction bases not matched to a gene: 9. The CDR3, as DNA: TGTGCCAGCATAGGGGGACAGAGGCCCACTGAAGCTTTCTTT. Translating gives CASIGGQRPTEAFF.

The chain is built from TRBV28 and TRBJ1-6; no reliable D call. The CDR3 consists of 14 residues. The V gene's germline CDR1 is MDHEN and CDR2 SYDVKM. Trimming removed 8 bases at V and 8 bases at J, with 16 bases between. The CDR3 region is CASGSTGWHSPLHF. CDR3 nucleotides: TGTGCCAGCGGATCGACTGGGTGGCATTCACCCCTCCACTTT.

The chain carries TRBV19 and TRBJ1-1, with no clear D. Germline CDR1 reads LNHDA; CDR2 reads SQIVND (reference sequence). This CDR3 region has 14 residues. Trimming stripped 2 bases from V and 3 bases from J, with 10 bases between. The CDR3 DNA sequence: TGTGCCAGTAGTATAACGCGGCAGTACACTGAAGCTTTCTTT. Its translation: CASSITRQYTEAFF.

V gene TRBV6-1 combines with J gene TRBJ2-7; D is possibly TRBD1 (6 bases). CDR1 is MNHNS and CDR2 is SASEGT in the germline V gene. The V and J ends lost 7 bases and 0 bases respectively, with 10 bases between them. CDR3 size: 13 residues. The CDR3 region is CASTEGVSYEQYF. The CDR3 nucleotides are TGTGCCAGCACCGAGGGGGTCTCCTACGAGCAGTACTTC.

Here the CDR3 DNA reads TGTGCCAGCAGTGAAGGGGTTAACTATGGCTACACCTTC. This codes for CASSEGVNYGYTF. The rearrangement uses TRBV2 and TRBJ1-2, with no clear D. The germline CDR1 and CDR2 sequences are SNHLY and FYNNEI. V gave up 1 base and J gave up 1 base, with 4 bases separating them. This CDR3 comprises 13 residues.

This sequence joins TRBV20-1 and TRBJ2-7; 13 bases align to TRBD2. J gave up 2 bases and V 0 bases, and 16 bases lay outside the gene matches. Germline V lookup: CDR1 DFQATT, CDR2 SNEGSKA (reference sequence). The CDR3 extends over 20 amino acids. The CDR3 coding sequence is TGCAGTGCTAGAGAAGAAACCGGGACTAGCGGGACCGCTGCTCCCTACGAGCAGTACTTC. Amino acid sequence: CSAREETGTSGTAAPYEQYF.

The DNA of the CDR3 is TGTGCCAGTAGTGTATATTATGGCTACACCTTC. Its translation: CASSVYYGYTF. The J gene is TRBJ1-2, the V gene TRBV19; no clear D gene. Trimming shortened V by 5 bases and J by 5 bases, and 6 bases separated the two germline ends. The CDR3 runs to 11 residues. Germline CDR1 LNHDA, CDR2 SQIVND (reference sequence).

The rearrangement uses TRBV20-1 and TRBJ1-1, with D tentatively TRBD1 (5 bases). The CDR3 loop spans 15 amino acids. The germline V and J ends were trimmed by 3 bases and 4 bases, with 18 bases remaining between them. The germline CDR1 and CDR2 sequences are DFQATT and SNEGSKA (reference sequence). This CDR3 is CSASGASLGRTEAFF. CDR3 coding DNA: TGCAGTGCTAGCGGCGCATCTTTGGGGCGCACTGAAGCTTTCTTT.